This T cell receptor (beta chain) was recovered during a study of cytomegalovirus exposure and HLA in healthy donors. Findings of the study overall: Researchers catalogued some 160 TCR beta chains as cytomegalovirus-associated. Researchers reported that a few CMV-associated chains were confirmed in vitro as CMV antigen-specific.

Every donor was a healthy person donating bone marrow. At the time of sampling, donors were nominally healthy, though unrecorded immune exposures were likely. A multiplex PCR was run with 60 Vbeta primers and 13 Jbeta primers. The assay was immunoSEQ multiplex PCR, and TCRdb's table has in-frame clones only and misses some. The sample consists of 80,000 or so clones, about 79% of them appearing once. Comment on this clone: The antigen remains unidentified.

This CDR3 has 13 amino acids. The germline V gene encodes CDR1 SQVTM and CDR2 ANQGSEA. Trimming at V came to 6 bases and at J to 3 bases, leaving 3 bases not matched to a gene. The J gene is TRBJ2-5, the V gene TRBV29-1, with 11 bases matching TRBD1. Sequenced: PBMCs. The origin of this receptor is a woman aged 40-49 years in good health and CMV-seronegative. The CDR3 reads CSVGGQGEETQYF. The CDR3 coding sequence is TGCAGCGTCGGGGGACAGGGGGAAGAGACCCAGTACTTC.